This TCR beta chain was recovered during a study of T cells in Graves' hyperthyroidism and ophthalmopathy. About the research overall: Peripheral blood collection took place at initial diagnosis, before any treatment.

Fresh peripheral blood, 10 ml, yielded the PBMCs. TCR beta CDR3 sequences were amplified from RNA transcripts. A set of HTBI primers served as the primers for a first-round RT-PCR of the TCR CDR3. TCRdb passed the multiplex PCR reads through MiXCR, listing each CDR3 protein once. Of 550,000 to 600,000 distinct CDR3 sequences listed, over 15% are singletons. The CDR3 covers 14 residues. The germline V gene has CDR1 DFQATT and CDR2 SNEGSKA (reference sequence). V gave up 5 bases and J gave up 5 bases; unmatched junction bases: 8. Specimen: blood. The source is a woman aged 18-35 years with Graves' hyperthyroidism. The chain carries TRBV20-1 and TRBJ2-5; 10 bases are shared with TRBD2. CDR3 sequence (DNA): TGCAGTGCTCCTACCTCAGCGGGAGGGGAGACCCAGTACTTC. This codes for CSAPTSAGGETQYF.